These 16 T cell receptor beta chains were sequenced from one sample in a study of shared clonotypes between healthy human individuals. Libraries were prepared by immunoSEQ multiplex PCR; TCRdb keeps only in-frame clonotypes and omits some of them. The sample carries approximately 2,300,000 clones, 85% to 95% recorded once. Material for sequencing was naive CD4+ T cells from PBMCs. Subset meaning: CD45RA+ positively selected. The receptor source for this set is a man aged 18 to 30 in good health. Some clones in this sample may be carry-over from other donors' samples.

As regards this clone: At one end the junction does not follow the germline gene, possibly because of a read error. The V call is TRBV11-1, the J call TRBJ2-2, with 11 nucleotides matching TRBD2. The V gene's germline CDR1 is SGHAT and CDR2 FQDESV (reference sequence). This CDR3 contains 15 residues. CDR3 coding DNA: TGTGCCAGCAGCATTAGCGGGAGGGGCACCGGGGAGCTGCTTTTT. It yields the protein CASSISGRGTGELLF. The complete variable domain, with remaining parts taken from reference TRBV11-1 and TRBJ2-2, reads EAEVAQSPRYKITEKSQAVAFWCDPISGHATLYWYRQILGQGPELLVQFQDESVVDDSQLPKDRFSAERLKGVDSTLKIQPAELGDSAMYLCASSISGRGTGELLFGEGSRLTVL.

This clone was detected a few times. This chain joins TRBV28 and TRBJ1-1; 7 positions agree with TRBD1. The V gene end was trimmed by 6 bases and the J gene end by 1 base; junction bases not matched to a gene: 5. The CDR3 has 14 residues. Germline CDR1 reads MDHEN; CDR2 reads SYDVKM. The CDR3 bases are TGTGCCAGCAGCCAGACAGGGACGAACACTGAAGCTTTCTTT. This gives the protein CASSQTGTNTEAFF.

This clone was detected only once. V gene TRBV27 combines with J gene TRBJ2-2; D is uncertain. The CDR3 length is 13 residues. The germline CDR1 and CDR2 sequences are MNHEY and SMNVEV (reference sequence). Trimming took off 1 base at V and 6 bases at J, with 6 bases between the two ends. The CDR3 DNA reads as TGTGCCAGCAGTTTATTCGGGTCCGGGGAGCTGTTTTTT. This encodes CASSLFGSGELFF.

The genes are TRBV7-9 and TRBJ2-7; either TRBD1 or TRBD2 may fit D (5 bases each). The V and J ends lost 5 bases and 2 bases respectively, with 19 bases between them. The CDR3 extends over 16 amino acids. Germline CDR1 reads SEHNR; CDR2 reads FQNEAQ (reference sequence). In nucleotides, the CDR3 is TGTGCCAGCAGCATAACCGGGACCCCAGCGGCCTACGAGCAGTACTTC. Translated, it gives CASSITGTPAAYEQYF. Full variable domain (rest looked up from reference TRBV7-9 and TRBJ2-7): DTGVSQNPRHKITKRGQNVTFRCDPISEHNRLYWYRQTLGQGPEFLTYFQNEAQLEKSRLLSDRFSAERPKGSFSTLEIQRTEQGDSAMYLCASSITGTPAAYEQYFGPGTRLTVT.

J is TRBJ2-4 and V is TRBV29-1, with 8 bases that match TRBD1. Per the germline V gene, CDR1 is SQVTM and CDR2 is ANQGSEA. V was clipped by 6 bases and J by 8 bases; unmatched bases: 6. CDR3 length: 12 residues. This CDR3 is CSVKTGEDIQYF. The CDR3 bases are TGCAGCGTGAAGACAGGGGAAGACATTCAGTACTTC.

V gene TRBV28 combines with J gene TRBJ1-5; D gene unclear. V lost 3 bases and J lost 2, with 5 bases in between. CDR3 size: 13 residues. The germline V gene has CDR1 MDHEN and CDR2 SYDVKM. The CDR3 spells CASSLFGNQPQHF. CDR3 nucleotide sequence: TGTGCCAGCAGTTTGTTTGGCAATCAGCCCCAGCATTTT.

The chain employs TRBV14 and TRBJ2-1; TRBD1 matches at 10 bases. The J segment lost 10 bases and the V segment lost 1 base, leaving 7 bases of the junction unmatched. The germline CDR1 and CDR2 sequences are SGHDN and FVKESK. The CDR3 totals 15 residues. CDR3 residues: CASSQGTGGLGEQFF. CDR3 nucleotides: TGTGCCAGCAGCCAAGGGACAGGGGGGCTGGGGGAGCAGTTCTTC.

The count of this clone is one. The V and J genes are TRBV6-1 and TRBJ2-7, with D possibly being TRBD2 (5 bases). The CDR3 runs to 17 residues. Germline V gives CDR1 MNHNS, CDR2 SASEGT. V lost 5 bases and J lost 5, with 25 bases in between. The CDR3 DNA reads TGTGCCAGCAGTCAAGGCTCGGGGTGGGCGACCCCCAACGAGCAGTACTTC. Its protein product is CASSQGSGWATPNEQYF.

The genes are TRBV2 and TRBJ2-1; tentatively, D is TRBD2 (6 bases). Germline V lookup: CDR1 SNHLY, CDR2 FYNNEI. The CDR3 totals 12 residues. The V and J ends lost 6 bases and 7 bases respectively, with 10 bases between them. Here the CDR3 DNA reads TGTGCCAGCAGGCGGGATGGGAATGAGCAGTTCTTC. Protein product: CASRRDGNEQFF. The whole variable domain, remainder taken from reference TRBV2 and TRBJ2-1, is EPEVTQTPSHQVTQMGQEVILRCVPISNHLYFYWYRQILGQKVEFLVSFYNNEISEKSEIFDDQFSVERPDGSNFTLKIRSTKLEDSAMYFCASRRDGNEQFFGPGTRLTVL.

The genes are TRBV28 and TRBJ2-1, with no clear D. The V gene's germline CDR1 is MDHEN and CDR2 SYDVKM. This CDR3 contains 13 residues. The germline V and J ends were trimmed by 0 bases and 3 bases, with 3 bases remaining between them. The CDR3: CASSLWGYNEQFF. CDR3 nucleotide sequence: TGTGCCAGCAGTTTATGGGGCTACAATGAGCAGTTCTTC. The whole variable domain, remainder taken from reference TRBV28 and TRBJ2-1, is DVKVTQSSRYLVKRTGEKVFLECVQDMDHENMFWYRQDPGLGLRLIYFSYDVKMKEKGDIPEGYSVSREKKERFSLILESASTNQTSMYLCASSLWGYNEQFFGPGTRLTVL.

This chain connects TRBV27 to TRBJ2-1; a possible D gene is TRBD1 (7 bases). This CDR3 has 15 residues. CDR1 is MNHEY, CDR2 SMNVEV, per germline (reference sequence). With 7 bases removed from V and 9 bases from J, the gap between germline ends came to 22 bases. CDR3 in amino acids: CASTPYRQGGGEQFF. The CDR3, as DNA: TGTGCCAGCACCCCTTACCGACAGGGAGGAGGTGAGCAGTTCTTC.

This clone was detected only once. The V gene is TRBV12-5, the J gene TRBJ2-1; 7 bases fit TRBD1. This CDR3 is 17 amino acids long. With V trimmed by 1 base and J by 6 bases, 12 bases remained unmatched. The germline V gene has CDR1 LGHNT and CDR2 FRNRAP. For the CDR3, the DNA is TGTGCTAGTGGTTTGGAGGTTAGGGGGCGCTTTAGCAATGAGCAGTTCTTC. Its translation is CASGLEVRGRFSNEQFF.

The CDR3 bases are TGTGCCAGCAGTTTGACGGGACTCACCACAGATACGCAGTATTTT. It translates to CASSLTGLTTDTQYF. The chain recombines TRBV5-6 with TRBJ2-3; D is possibly TRBD2 (6 bases). V lost 5 bases and J lost 2, with 15 bases in between. Per the germline V gene, CDR1 is SGHDT and CDR2 is YYEEEE. This CDR3 spans 15 amino acids.

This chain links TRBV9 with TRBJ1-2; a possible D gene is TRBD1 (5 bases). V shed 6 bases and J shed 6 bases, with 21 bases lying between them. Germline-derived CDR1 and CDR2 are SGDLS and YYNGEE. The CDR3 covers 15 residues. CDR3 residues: CASTRRSQGEDGYTF. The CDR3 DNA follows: TGTGCCAGCACCCGAAGGTCCCAGGGAGAAGATGGCTACACCTTC.

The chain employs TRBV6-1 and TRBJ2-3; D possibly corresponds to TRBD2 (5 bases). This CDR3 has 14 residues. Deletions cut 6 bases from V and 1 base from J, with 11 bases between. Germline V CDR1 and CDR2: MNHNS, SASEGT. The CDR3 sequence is CASRTPGGTDTQYF. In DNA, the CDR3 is TGTGCCAGCAGGACCCCCGGGGGCACAGATACGCAGTATTTT.

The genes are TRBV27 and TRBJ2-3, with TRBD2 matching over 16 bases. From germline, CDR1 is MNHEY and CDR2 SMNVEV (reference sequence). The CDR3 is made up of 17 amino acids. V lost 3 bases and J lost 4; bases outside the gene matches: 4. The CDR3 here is CASSLGTSGRVSDTQYF. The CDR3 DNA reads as TGTGCCAGCAGTTTGGGGACTAGCGGGAGGGTCTCAGATACGCAGTATTTT.